Following are 20 T cell receptor beta chains from one sample sequenced in a study of cytomegalovirus exposure and HLA in healthy donors. Both 60 Vbeta primers and 13 Jbeta primers went into the PCR. Sequencing used immunoSEQ multiplex PCR; TCRdb keeps in-frame clones, though not all of them. Here the sample spans about 89,000 clones, roughly three quarters being singletons. The sequencing sample was made of PBMCs. These receptors came from a male donor in good health and CMV-seronegative.

This chain connects TRBV5-6 to TRBJ2-6; possibly TRBD1 for D (5 bases). The CDR3 sequence is 16 residues long. V gave up 0 bases and J gave up 0 bases, with 7 bases separating them. Germline CDR1 SGHDT, CDR2 YYEEEE. Here the CDR3 reads CASSLGRGSGANVLTF. The CDR3 bases are TGTGCCAGCAGCTTGGGAAGGGGCTCTGGGGCCAACGTCCTGACTTTC.

The CDR3 nucleotides are TGTGCCAGCAGTCCTGGGACACATCCCTACGAGCAGTACTTC. It is translated as CASSPGTHPYEQYF. The chain carries TRBV6-5 and TRBJ2-7; tentative D call: TRBD1 (6 bases). Trimming pared 5 bases from V and 2 bases from J, leaving 13 bases between. The CDR3 consists of 14 residues. Germline assignment: CDR1 MNHEY and CDR2 SVGAGI.

The rearrangement links TRBV19 to TRBJ2-5, with 10 bases fitting TRBD2. The CDR3 runs 14 residues. Germline V gene lookup returns CDR1 LNHDA and CDR2 SQIVND (reference sequence). V trimming: 6 bases; J trimming: 5 bases; junction bases outside the gene matches: 6. In DNA, the CDR3 is TGTGCCAGTAGCCCCACGGGACTAGCGGAGACCCAGTACTTC. It codes for CASSPTGLAETQYF.

This clone was recorded once. The rearrangement uses TRBV19 and TRBJ1-5; possibly TRBD1 for D (5 bases). V lost 5 bases and J 4 bases, leaving 18 bases between the germline ends. Germline CDR1 reads LNHDA; CDR2 reads SQIVND (reference sequence). This CDR3 comprises 16 residues. The CDR3 coding sequence is TGTGCCAGTAGTCCTCGGACATTCTCTGATAATCAGCCCCAGCATTTT. As protein: CASSPRTFSDNQPQHF.

In this sample, this clone turned up a few times. J is TRBJ1-6 and V is TRBV28; 8 bases match TRBD1. Germline V gene lookup returns CDR1 MDHEN and CDR2 SYDVKM. With 6 bases clipped from V and 14 bases from J, the junction kept 15 bases outside the gene matches. The CDR3 sequence is 15 residues long. Here the CDR3 DNA reads TGTGCCAGCAGGGGACAGGCAGGGGGCAATTGGGCCCTCCACTTT. This gives the protein CASRGQAGGNWALHF. Filled out from reference TRBV28 and TRBJ1-6, the complete variable domain reads DVKVTQSSRYLVKRTGEKVFLECVQDMDHENMFWYRQDPGLGLRLIYFSYDVKMKEKGDIPEGYSVSREKKERFSLILESASTNQTSMYLCASRGQAGGNWALHFGNGTRLTVT.

The rearrangement links TRBV4-3 to TRBJ2-7; D uncertain. The CDR3 length is 16 residues. V lost 0 bases and J lost 3, with 15 bases in between. Germline CDR1 LGHNA, CDR2 YSLEER. CDR3 in DNA: TGCGCCAGCAGCCAAGAGGATGGCCAGGCTATCTACGAGCAGTACTTC. Its translation is CASSQEDGQAIYEQYF.

This chain connects TRBV27 to TRBJ2-3, with 7 bases fitting TRBD2. From germline, CDR1 is MNHEY and CDR2 SMNVEV (reference sequence). This CDR3 region has 14 residues. V shed 7 bases and J 3 bases; nucleotides not matched to a gene: 7. CDR3 protein: CASTWGGTTDTQYF. The CDR3 DNA is TGTGCCAGCACATGGGGGGGTACAACAGATACGCAGTATTTT.

There are a few counts of this clone. This rearrangement joins TRBV28 to TRBJ2-1; the D gene is possibly TRBD1 (5 bases). V dropped 5 bases and J dropped 8 bases, with 19 bases sitting between them. The CDR3 has 15 amino acids. CDR1 MDHEN and CDR2 SYDVKM come from the germline V gene. The CDR3 DNA reads as TGTGCCAGCAGTCCCGTTCCCCCAGGGAAGGATGAGCAGTTCTTC. Its translation is CASSPVPPGKDEQFF.

The chain couples TRBV10-3 to TRBJ1-1; TRBD1 aligns across 8 bases. The germline CDR1 and CDR2 sequences are ENHRY and SYGVKD. This CDR3 is 14 amino acids long. The J segment lost 1 base and the V segment lost 6 bases, leaving 4 bases of the junction unmatched. The CDR3 spells CAIRDRDQNTEAFF. Written as DNA, the CDR3 is TGTGCCATCAGGGACAGGGACCAGAACACTGAAGCTTTCTTT.

The rearrangement joins TRBV11-2 to TRBJ2-1; weak D call: TRBD2 (6 bases). The CDR3 extends over 13 amino acids. Germline values: CDR1 SGHAT, CDR2 FQNNGV. V was trimmed by 0 bases and J by 14 bases, leaving 14 bases between them. The CDR3 DNA sequence: TGTGCCAGCAGCTTAGATCGGCGGGGTATTAAGTTCTTC. Translated, it gives CASSLDRRGIKFF.

This rearrangement joins TRBV7-2 to TRBJ2-5, with unresolved D. The CDR3 has 13 residues. Germline CDR1 reads SGHTA; CDR2 reads FQGNSA. Trimming left V 8 bases short and J 2 bases short, with 12 bases between. The CDR3 reads CASCVRRQETQYF. The CDR3 DNA follows: TGTGCCAGCTGCGTCCGGAGACAAGAGACCCAGTACTTC. The entire variable domain, with the rest obtained from reference TRBV7-2 and TRBJ2-5, is as follows: GAGVSQSPSNKVTEKGKDVELRCDPISGHTALYWYRQSLGQGLEFLIYFQGNSAPDKSGLPSDRFSAERTGGSVSTLTIQRTQQEDSAVYLCASCVRRQETQYFGPGTRLLVL.

The V call is TRBV27, the J call TRBJ1-1; 9 positions match TRBD1. The V segment lost 8 bases and the J segment 5 bases; nucleotides outside the gene matches: 3. This CDR3 region has 12 residues. Germline assignment: CDR1 MNHEY and CDR2 SMNVEV (reference sequence). The CDR3 bases are TGTGCCAGCGACAGGGGGAGGACTGAAGCTTTCTTT. Protein product: CASDRGRTEAFF.

The chain carries TRBV6-5 and TRBJ2-7; D call uncertain. The CDR3 is 15 amino acids. Deletions cut 0 bases from V and 0 bases from J, with 9 bases between. Germline lookup yields CDR1 MNHEY and CDR2 SVGAGI. CDR3 sequence (DNA): TGTGCCAGCAGTTACTCTAACCCCTACTCCTACGAGCAGTACTTC. Translated, it gives CASSYSNPYSYEQYF.

The chain is built from TRBV10-3 and TRBJ1-1; the match to TRBD1 covers 9 bases. V lost 4 bases and J lost 1; bases outside the gene matches: 7. The CDR3 consists of 16 residues. Germline CDR1 ENHRY, CDR2 SYGVKD. The DNA of the CDR3 is TGTGCCATCAGTGGGAGTCCGGGACAGGGGAACACTGAAGCTTTCTTT. As protein: CAISGSPGQGNTEAFF.

This clone was recorded a few times. The chain employs TRBV10-2 and TRBJ2-5, with D tentatively TRBD1 (6 bases). The length of the CDR3 is 14 residues. V was cut by 4 bases and J by 4 bases, with 13 bases left in between. From germline, CDR1 is WSHSY and CDR2 SAAADI. CDR3 nucleotide sequence: TGCGCCAGCAGTGGAGGGGGATTGGCAGAGACCCAGTACTTC. Residues: CASSGGGLAETQYF.

The chain combines TRBV5-1 with TRBJ1-2; D not resolved. V was shortened by 6 bases and J by 3 bases, with 27 bases between the two germline ends. Germline CDR1 is SGHRS and CDR2 is YFSETQ. The CDR3 has 18 amino acids. The CDR3 spells CASTPRWRNEPRDYGYTF. CDR3 DNA sequence: TGCGCCAGCACCCCCCGGTGGCGAAATGAACCTCGGGACTATGGCTACACCTTC.

The table lists this clone with a few counts. The chain couples TRBV19 to TRBJ1-1; TRBD1 is a possible D gene (5 bases). V shed 5 bases and J shed 1 base, with 14 bases lying between them. The CDR3 length is 15 residues. Looked up from germline, CDR1 is LNHDA and CDR2 is SQIVND (reference sequence). CDR3 coding DNA: TGTGCCAGTAGTGCGAGGGGAGGAGAGAACACTGAAGCTTTCTTT. This translates into CASSARGGENTEAFF.

The chain recombines TRBV6-6 with TRBJ1-1, with 7 bases identical to TRBD1. The V and J ends lost 2 bases and 1 base, in that order; junction bases with no gene match: 4. There are 15 residues in the CDR3. The germline gives CDR1 MNHNY, CDR2 SVGAGI (reference sequence). CDR3 sequence reads: CASSYPDRENTEAFF. CDR3 DNA sequence: TGTGCCAGCAGTTACCCCGACAGGGAGAACACTGAAGCTTTCTTT.

This clone was counted between two and nine times. The chain links TRBV5-1 to TRBJ2-7; 8 positions match TRBD1. V lost 0 bases and J lost 12; bases outside the gene matches: 2. Germline V CDR1 and CDR2: SGHRS, YFSETQ. This CDR3 spans 11 amino acids. The CDR3 is CASSLAGQVYF. In DNA form, the CDR3 reads TGCGCCAGCAGCTTGGCGGGACAGGTGTACTTC.

The chain links TRBV6-5 to TRBJ2-7; D unclear. The CDR3 spans 15 residues. CDR1 is MNHEY, CDR2 SVGAGI, per germline. The V end was cut by 6 bases, the J end by 1 base, with 16 bases between. The CDR3: CASRPSRVGSYEQYF. The DNA of the CDR3 is TGTGCCAGCAGGCCTTCCCGGGTGGGTTCCTACGAGCAGTACTTC.